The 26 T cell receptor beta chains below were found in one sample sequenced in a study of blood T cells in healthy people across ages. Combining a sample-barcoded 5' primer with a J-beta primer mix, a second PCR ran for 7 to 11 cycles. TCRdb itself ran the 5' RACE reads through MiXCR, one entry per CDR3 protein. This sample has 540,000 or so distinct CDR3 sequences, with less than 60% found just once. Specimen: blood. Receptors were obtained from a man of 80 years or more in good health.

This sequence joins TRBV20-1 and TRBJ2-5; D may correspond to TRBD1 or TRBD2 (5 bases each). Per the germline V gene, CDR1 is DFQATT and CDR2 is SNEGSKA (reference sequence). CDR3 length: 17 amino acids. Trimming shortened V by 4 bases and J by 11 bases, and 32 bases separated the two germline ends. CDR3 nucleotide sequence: TGCAGTGCTATTAAGTTTGATGGGACCCCCCTTAAGCATGAGCAGTACTTC. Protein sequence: CSAIKFDGTPLKHEQYF.

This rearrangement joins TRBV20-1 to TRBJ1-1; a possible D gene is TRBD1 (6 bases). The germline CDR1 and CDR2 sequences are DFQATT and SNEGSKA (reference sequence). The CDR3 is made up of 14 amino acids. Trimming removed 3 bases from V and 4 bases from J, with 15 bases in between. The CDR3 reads CSASRPQGGTEAFF. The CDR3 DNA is TGCAGTGCTAGCAGGCCACAGGGAGGCACTGAAGCTTTCTTT.

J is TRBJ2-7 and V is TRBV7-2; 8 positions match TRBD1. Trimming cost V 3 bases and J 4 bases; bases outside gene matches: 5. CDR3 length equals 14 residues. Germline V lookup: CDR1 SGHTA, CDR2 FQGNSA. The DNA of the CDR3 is TGTGCCAGCAGCTTTGACAGGGGCCTATACGAGCAGTACTTC. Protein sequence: CASSFDRGLYEQYF.

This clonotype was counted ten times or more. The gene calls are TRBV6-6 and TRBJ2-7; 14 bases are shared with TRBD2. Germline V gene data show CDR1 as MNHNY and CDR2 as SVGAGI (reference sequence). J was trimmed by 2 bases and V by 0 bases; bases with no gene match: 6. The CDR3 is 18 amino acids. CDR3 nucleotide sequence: TGTGCCAGCAGTTACTCGGGACTAGCGGGGGCTATGGCCTACGAGCAGTACTTC. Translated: CASSYSGLAGAMAYEQYF.

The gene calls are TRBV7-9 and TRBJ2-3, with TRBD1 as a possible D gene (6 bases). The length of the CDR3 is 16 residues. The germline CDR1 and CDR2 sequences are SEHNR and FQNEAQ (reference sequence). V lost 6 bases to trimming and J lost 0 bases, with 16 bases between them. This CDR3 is CASRAVRTASTDTQYF. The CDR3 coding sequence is TGTGCCAGCAGGGCCGTTCGGACAGCTAGCACAGATACGCAGTATTTT.

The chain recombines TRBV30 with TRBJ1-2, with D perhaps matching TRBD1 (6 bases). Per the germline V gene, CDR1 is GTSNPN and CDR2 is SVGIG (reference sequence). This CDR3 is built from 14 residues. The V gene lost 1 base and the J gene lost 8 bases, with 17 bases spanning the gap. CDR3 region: CAWSGVRGHMGYTF. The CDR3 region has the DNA TGTGCCTGGAGTGGCGTGCGGGGGCATATGGGCTACACCTTC.

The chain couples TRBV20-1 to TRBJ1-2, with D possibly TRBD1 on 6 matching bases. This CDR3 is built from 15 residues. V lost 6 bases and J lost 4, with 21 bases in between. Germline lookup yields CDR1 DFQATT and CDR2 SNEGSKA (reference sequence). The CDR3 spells CSAEATGKKSYGYTF. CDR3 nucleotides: TGCAGTGCCGAAGCTACAGGGAAAAAGAGCTATGGCTACACCTTC.

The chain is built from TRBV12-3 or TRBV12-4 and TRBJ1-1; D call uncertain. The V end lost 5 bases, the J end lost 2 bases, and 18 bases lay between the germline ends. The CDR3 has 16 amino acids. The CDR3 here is CASSPHRPELNTEAFF. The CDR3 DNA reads TGTGCCAGCAGTCCTCATCGGCCAGAATTAAACACTGAAGCTTTCTTT.

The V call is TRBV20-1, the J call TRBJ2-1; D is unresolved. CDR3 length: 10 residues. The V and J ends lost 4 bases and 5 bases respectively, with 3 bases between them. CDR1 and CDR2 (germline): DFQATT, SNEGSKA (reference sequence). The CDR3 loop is CSATNNEQFF. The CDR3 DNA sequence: TGCAGTGCTACGAACAATGAGCAGTTCTTC.

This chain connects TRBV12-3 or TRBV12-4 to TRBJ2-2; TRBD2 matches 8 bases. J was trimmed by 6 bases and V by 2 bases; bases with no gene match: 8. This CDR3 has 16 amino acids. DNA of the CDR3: TGTGCCAGCAGTTTAATCGGGGGACTAGTGGCCGGGGAGCTGTTTTTT. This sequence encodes CASSLIGGLVAGELFF.

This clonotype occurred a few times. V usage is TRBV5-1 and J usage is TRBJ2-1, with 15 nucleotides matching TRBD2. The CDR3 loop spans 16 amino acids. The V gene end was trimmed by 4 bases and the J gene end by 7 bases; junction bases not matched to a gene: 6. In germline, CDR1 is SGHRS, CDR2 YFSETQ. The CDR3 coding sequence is TGCGCCAGCAGCCCAGGCGGGACTAGCGGGGGGAATGAGCAGTTCTTC. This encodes CASSPGGTSGGNEQFF.

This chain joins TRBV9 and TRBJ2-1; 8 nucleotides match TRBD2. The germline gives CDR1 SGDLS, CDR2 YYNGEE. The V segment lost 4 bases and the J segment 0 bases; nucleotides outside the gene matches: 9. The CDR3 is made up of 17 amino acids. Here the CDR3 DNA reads TGTGCCAGCAGCCCTGTAGTAGCGGGGAGCTCCTACAATGAGCAGTTCTTC. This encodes CASSPVVAGSSYNEQFF.

The CDR3 DNA is TGTGCCAGCAGCTCCCAGGGTACGTGGGGTCGGTATACTGAAGCTTTCTTT. Translation: CASSSQGTWGRYTEAFF. The genes are TRBV7-2 and TRBJ1-1; a weak D match, TRBD1 (5 bases). Trimming removed 4 bases at V and 5 bases at J, with 23 bases between. This CDR3 region has 17 residues. The germline V gene encodes CDR1 SGHTA and CDR2 FQGNSA. Based on the CDR3 plus reference TRBV7-2 and TRBJ1-1, the full variable domain is GAGVSQSPSNKVTEKGKDVELRCDPISGHTALYWYRQSLGQGLEFLIYFQGNSAPDKSGLPSDRFSAERTGGSVSTLTIQRTQQEDSAVYLCASSSQGTWGRYTEAFFGQGTRLTVV.

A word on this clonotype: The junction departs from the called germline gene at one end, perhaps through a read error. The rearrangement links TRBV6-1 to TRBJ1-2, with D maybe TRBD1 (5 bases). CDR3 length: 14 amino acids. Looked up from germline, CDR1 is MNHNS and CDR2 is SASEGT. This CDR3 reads CACSEVGRVYGYTF. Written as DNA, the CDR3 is TGTGCCTGCAGTGAAGTTGGCAGGGTTTATGGCTACACCTTC.

This chain's CDR3 is CASSPLTSVPNTQYF. In DNA, the CDR3 is TGTGCCAGCAGCCCCCTGACTAGTGTCCCGAATACGCAGTATTTT. The chain employs TRBV3-1 and TRBJ2-3; weak D call: TRBD2 (6 bases). V was pared by 4 bases and J by 7 bases, with 18 bases between. This CDR3 spans 15 amino acids. Germline CDR1 LGHDT, CDR2 YNNKEL (reference sequence).

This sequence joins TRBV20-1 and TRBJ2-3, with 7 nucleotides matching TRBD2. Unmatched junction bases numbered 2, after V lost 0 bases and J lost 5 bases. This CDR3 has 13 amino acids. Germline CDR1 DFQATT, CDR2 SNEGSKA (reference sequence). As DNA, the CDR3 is TGCAGTGCTAGAGATCCTAGCGGAGATACGCAGTATTTT. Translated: CSARDPSGDTQYF.

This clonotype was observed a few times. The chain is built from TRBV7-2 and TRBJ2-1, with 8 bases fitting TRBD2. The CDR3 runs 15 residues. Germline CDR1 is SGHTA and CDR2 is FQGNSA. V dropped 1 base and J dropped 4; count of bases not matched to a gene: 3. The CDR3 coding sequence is TGTGCCAGCAGCTTAGGGATAGCGGGGTACAATGAGCAGTTCTTC. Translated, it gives CASSLGIAGYNEQFF.

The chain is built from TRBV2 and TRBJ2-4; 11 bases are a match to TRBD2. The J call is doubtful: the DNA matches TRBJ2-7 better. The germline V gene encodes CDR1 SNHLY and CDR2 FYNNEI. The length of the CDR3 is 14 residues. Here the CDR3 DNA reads TGTGCCAGCCGCCCCGGACTAGCGGGCTACGAGCAGTACTTC. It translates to CASRPGLAGYEQYF.

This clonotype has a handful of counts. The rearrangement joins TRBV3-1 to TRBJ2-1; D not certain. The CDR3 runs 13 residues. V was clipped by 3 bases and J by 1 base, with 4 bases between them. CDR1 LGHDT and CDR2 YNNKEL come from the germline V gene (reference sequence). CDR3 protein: CASSHYSYNEQFF. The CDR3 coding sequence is TGTGCCAGCAGCCACTATTCCTACAATGAGCAGTTCTTC.

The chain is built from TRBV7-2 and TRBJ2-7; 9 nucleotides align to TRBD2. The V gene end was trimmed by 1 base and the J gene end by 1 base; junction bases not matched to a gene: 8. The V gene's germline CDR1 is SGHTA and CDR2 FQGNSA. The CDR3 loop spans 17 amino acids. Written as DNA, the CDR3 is TGTGCCAGCAGCTTAGTTGCGGGGGGGCAGGGGTCCTACGAGCAGTACTTC. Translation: CASSLVAGGQGSYEQYF. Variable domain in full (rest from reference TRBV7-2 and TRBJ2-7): GAGVSQSPSNKVTEKGKDVELRCDPISGHTALYWYRQSLGQGLEFLIYFQGNSAPDKSGLPSDRFSAERTGGSVSTLTIQRTQQEDSAVYLCASSLVAGGQGSYEQYFGPGTRLTVT.

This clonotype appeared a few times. CDR3 coding DNA: TGTGCCAGCAGTCCCAGGGACAGGGCCCCCACCACAGATACGCAGTATTTT. Encoded protein: CASSPRDRAPTTDTQYF. The V call is TRBV6-1, the J call TRBJ2-3, with 9 bases lining up with TRBD1. V shed 5 bases, J shed 2 bases, and the junction held 11 bases outside the gene matches. The CDR3 sequence is 17 residues long. Germline V gene data show CDR1 as MNHNS and CDR2 as SASEGT.

The CDR3, as DNA: TGTGCCAGCAGCAAAGCCCCCAGCGGCTTCACAGATACGCGGTATTTT. It specifies CASSKAPSGFTDTRYF. The rearrangement uses TRBV21-1 and TRBJ2-3; TRBD2 is the table's D call, not checked against the DNA. TRBV21-1 counts as a pseudogene. This CDR3 region has 16 residues.

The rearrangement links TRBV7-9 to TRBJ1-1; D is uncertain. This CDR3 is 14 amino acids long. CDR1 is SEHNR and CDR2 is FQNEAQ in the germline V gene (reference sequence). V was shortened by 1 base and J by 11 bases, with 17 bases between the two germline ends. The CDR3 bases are TGTGCCAGCAGCTTAGAGGTCCCGAGTTCTGGGGCTTTCTTT. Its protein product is CASSLEVPSSGAFF.

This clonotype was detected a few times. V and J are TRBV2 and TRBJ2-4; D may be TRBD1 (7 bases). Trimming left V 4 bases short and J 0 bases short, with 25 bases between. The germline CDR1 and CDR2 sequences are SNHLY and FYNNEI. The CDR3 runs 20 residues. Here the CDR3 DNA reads TGTGCCAGCAGTGCCTTTAGGGGGGACAGAAGACAGATAGCCAAAAACATTCAGTACTTC. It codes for CASSAFRGDRRQIAKNIQYF.

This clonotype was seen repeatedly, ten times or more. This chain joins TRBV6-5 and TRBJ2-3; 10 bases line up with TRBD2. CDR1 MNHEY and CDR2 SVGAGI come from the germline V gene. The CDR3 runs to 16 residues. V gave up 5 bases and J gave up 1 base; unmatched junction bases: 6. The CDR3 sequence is CASSDRTSGGTDTQYF. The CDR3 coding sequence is TGTGCCAGCAGTGACCGGACTAGCGGTGGCACAGATACGCAGTATTTT.

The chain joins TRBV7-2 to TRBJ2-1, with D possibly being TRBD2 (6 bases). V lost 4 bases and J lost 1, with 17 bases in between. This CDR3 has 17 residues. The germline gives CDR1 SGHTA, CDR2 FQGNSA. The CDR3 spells CASSSRSGSNSYNEQFF. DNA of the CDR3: TGTGCCAGCAGCTCCAGAAGCGGGTCAAATTCCTACAATGAGCAGTTCTTC.